This TCR beta chain was recorded in a study of T-cell memory formation after mild COVID-19. Study-level background: Clusters of TCRs were largely donor specific.

One entry per CDR3 protein results from TCRdb running MiXCR on the 5' RACE reads. The sample records about 290,000 distinct CDR3 sequences, approximately 15% being singletons. This clonotype was counted a single time. The antigen is not known. Study-wide points: Clones contracting over day 15 to 85 were CD4/CD8 balanced, with later expanders leaning CD4+.

The material sequenced was PBMCs or a T cell subset sorted from them (not recorded which). The origin of this receptor is a man younger than 30 who had mild COVID-19 (a few samples of this study predate the infection). Cell type and time point are not known.

CDR3 in DNA: TGTGCCAGCAGCTCCTTAGGGGGGGGAAATCAGCCCCAGCATTTT. Translating gives CASSSLGGGNQPQHF. V and J are TRBV7-2 and TRBJ1-5; maybe TRBD1 (6 bases). The CDR3 has 15 amino acids. Germline V lookup: CDR1 SGHTA, CDR2 FQGNSA. The V end was cut by 4 bases, the J end by 4 bases, with 14 bases between.